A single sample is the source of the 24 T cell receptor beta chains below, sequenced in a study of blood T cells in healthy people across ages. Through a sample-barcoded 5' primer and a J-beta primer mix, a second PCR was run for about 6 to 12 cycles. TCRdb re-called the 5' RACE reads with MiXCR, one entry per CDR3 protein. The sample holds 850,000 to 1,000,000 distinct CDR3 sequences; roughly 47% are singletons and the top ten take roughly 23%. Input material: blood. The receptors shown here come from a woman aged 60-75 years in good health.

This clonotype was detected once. CDR3 coding DNA: TGTGCCACCAGCATCGCGGGAGGGGGGGTCCCGCAGTATTTT. This translates into CATSIAGGGVPQYF. The chain has TRBV15 and TRBJ2-3; the match to TRBD2 covers 9 bases. The J segment lost 10 bases and the V segment lost 4 bases, leaving 9 bases of the junction unmatched. The CDR3 length is 14 residues. Germline CDR1 and CDR2: LNHNV and YYDKDF (reference sequence).

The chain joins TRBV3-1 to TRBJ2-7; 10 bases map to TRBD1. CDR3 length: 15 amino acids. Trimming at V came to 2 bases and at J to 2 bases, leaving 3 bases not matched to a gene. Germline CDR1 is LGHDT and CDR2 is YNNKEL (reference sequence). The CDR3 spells CASSQTDRGPYEQYF. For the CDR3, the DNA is TGTGCCAGCAGCCAAACCGACAGGGGGCCCTACGAGCAGTACTTC.

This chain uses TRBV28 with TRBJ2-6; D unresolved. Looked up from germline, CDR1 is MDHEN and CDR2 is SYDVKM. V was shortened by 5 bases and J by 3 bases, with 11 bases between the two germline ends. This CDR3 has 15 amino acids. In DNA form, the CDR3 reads TGTGCCAGCAGTCACACAGTTAATGGGGCCAACGTCCTGACTTTC. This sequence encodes CASSHTVNGANVLTF. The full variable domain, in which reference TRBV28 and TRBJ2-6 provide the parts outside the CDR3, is DVKVTQSSRYLVKRTGEKVFLECVQDMDHENMFWYRQDPGLGLRLIYFSYDVKMKEKGDIPEGYSVSREKKERFSLILESASTNQTSMYLCASSHTVNGANVLTFGAGSRLTVL.

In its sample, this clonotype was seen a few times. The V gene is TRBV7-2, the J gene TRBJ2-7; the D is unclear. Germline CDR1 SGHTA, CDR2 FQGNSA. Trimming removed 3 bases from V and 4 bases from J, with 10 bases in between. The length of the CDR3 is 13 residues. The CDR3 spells CASSFIMDYEQYF. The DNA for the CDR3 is TGTGCCAGCAGCTTTATTATGGATTACGAGCAGTACTTC.

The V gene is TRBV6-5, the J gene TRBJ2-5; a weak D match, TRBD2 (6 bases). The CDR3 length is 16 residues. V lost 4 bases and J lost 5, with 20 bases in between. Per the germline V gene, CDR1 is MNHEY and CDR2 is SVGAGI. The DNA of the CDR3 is TGTGCCAGCAGTTCTTTCAACAGCGGGCTGAAGGAGACCCAGTACTTC. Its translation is CASSSFNSGLKETQYF.

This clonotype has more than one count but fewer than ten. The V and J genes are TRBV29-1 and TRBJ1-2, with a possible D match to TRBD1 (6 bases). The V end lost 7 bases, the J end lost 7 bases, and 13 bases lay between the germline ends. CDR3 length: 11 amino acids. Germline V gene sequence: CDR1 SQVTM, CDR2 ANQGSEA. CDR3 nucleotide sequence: TGCAGCGCTCCAGGGGTGGGTGGCTACACCTTC. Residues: CSAPGVGGYTF.

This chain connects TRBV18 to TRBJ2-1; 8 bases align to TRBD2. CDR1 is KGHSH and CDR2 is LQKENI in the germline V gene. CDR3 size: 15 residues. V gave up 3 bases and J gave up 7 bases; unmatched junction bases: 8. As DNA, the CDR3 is TGTGCCAGCTCACCTGTGAGCGGGGGAGGGAATGAGCAGTTCTTC. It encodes CASSPVSGGGNEQFF.

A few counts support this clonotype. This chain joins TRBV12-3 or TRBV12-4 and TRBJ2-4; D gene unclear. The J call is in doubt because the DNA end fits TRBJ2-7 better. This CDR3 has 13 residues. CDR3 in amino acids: CASSLRQNGEQYF. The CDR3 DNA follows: TGTGCCAGCAGTTTGAGGCAGAACGGCGAGCAGTACTTC.

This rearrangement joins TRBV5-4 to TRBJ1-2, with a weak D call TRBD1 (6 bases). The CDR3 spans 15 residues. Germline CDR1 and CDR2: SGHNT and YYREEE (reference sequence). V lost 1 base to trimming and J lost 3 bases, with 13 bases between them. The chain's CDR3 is CASSLPPQGDYGYTF. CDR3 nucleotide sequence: TGTGCCAGCAGCTTGCCTCCACAGGGTGACTATGGCTACACCTTC.

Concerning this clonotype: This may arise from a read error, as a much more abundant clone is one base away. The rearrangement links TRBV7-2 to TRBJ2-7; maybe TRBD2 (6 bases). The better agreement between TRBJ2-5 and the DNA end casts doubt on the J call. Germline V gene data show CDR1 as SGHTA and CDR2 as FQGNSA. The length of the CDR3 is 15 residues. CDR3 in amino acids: CAGSLGGAAQETQYF. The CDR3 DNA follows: TGTGCCGGCAGCTTAGGAGGGGCAGCTCAAGAGACCCAGTACTTC.

CDR3 DNA sequence: TGTGCCAGTCGTCTGACAGGCCGTAAACCCTACGAGCAGTACTTC. Its protein product is CASRLTGRKPYEQYF. The chain carries TRBV27 and TRBJ2-7; D may be TRBD1 (6 bases). Between the trimmed V and J ends, which lost 9 bases and 2 bases, there was a span of 20 bases. The CDR3 has 15 amino acids. Per germline, CDR1 MNHEY and CDR2 SMNVEV (reference sequence).

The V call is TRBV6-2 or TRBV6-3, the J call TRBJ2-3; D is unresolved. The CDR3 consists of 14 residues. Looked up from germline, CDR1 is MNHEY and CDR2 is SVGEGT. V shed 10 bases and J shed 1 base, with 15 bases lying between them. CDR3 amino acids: CATVRVWGTDTQYF. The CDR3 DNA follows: TGTGCCACCGTCCGAGTTTGGGGCACAGATACGCAGTATTTT.

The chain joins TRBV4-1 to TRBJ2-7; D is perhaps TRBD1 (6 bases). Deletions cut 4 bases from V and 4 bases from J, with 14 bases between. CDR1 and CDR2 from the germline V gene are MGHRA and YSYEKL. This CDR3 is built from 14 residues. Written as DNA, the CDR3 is TGCGCCAGCAGCCCGGGCAGGGGTGCGTACGAGCAGTACTTC. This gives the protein CASSPGRGAYEQYF.

CDR3 loop: CASRDGTYQPQHF. The CDR3, as DNA: TGTGCCAGCAGAGATGGTACATATCAGCCCCAGCATTTT. The chain uses TRBV27 and TRBJ1-5; unclear D gene. The germline CDR1 and CDR2 sequences are MNHEY and SMNVEV (reference sequence). Trimming took 6 bases from V and 5 from J, leaving 11 bases between them. CDR3 size: 13 residues.

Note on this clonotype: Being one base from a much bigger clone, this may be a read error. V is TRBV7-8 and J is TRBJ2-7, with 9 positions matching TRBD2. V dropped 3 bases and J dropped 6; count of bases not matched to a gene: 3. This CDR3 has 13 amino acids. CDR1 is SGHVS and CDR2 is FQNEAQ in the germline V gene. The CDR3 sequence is CASSFELAGEQYF. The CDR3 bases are TGTGCCAGCAGCTTTGAACTAGCGGGCGAGCAGTACTTC.

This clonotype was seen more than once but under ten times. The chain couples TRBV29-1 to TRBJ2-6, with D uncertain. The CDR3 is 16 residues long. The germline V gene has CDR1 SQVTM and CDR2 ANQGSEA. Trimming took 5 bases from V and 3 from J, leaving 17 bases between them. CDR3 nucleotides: TGCAGCGTTATGGACCTACCAGGCAGTGGGGCCAACGTCCTGACTTTC. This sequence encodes CSVMDLPGSGANVLTF.

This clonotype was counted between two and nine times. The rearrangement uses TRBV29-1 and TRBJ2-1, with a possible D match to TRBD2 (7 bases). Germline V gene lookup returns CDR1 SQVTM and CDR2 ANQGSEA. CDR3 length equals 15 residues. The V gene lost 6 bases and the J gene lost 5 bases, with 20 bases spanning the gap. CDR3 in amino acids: CSVRRGGVNNNEQFF. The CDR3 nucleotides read TGCAGCGTCCGCAGAGGGGGGGTCAACAACAATGAGCAGTTCTTC.

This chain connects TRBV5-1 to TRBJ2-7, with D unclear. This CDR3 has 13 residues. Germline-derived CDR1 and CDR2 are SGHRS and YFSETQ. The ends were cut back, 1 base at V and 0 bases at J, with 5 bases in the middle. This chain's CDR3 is CASSLLPSYEQYF. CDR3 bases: TGCGCCAGCAGCTTGTTGCCCTCCTACGAGCAGTACTTC.

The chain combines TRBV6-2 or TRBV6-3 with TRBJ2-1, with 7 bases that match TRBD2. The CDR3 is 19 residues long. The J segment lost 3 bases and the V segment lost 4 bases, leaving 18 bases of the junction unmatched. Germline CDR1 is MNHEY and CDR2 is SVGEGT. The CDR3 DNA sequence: TGTGCCAGCAGTTCCGGGAGGCTAGAAGCCGGCGGAGGCTACAATGAGCAGTTCTTC. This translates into CASSSGRLEAGGGYNEQFF.

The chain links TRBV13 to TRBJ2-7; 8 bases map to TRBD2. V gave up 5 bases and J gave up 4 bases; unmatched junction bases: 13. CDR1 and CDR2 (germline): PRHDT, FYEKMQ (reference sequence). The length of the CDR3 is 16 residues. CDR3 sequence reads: CASSPPPLAESYEQYF. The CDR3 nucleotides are TGTGCCAGCAGCCCGCCACCACTAGCGGAATCGTACGAGCAGTACTTC.

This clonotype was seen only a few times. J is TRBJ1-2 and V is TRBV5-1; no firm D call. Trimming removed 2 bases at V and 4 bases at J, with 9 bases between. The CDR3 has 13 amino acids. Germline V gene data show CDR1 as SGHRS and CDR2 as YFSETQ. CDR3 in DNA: TGCGCCAGCAGCTTCGGAGAGGTCTATGGCTACACCTTC. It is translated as CASSFGEVYGYTF.

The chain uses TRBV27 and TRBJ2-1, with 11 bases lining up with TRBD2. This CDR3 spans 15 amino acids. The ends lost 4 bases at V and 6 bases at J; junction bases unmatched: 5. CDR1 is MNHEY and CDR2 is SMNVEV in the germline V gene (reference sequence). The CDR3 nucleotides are TGTGCCAGCAGTTCCGGGACTAGCGGTCTCAATGAGCAGTTCTTC. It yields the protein CASSSGTSGLNEQFF.

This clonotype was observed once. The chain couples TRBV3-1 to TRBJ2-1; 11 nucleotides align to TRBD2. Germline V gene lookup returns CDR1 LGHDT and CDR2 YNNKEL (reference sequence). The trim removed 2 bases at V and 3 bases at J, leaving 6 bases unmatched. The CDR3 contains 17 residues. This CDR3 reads CASSQTSGRTSYNEQFF. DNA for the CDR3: TGTGCCAGCAGCCAAACTAGCGGGAGAACGAGCTACAATGAGCAGTTCTTC.

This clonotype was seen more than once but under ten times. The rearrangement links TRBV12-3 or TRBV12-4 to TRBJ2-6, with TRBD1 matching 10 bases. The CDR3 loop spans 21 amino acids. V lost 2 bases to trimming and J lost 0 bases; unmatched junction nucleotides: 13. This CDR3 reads CASSLREGTGDGTSGANVLTF. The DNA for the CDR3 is TGTGCCAGCAGTTTAAGGGAGGGGACAGGGGATGGAACCTCTGGGGCCAACGTCCTGACTTTC.